The 18 T cell receptor beta chains reported below all come from one sample, sequenced in a study of cytomegalovirus exposure and HLA in healthy donors. The PCR had 60 Vbeta and 13 Jbeta primers. Using immunoSEQ multiplex PCR, the repertoire was profiled, and TCRdb retains in-frame clones only, with some absent. This sample has some 120,000 clones, with 74% found just once. Sequenced: PBMCs. These receptors all stem from a man in his forties or fifties in good health and CMV-seropositive.

The chain carries TRBV6-1 and TRBJ1-5; tentative D call: TRBD1 (5 bases). Germline V CDR1 and CDR2: MNHNS, SASEGT. The V gene lost 4 bases and the J gene lost 1 base, with 11 bases spanning the gap. The CDR3 is 15 amino acids. Here the CDR3 reads CASSGAGASNQPQHF. In DNA, the CDR3 is TGTGCCAGCAGTGGAGCTGGGGCCAGCAATCAGCCCCAGCATTTT.

This sequence joins TRBV15 and TRBJ1-5; a weak D match, TRBD1 (5 bases). Germline CDR1 is LNHNV and CDR2 is YYDKDF (reference sequence). V shed 1 base and J shed 4 bases, with 8 bases lying between them. This CDR3 has 14 amino acids. CDR3 sequence (DNA): TGTGCCACCAGCAGAGGGGGGGGAAATCAGCCCCAGCATTTT. It translates to CATSRGGGNQPQHF.

The chain combines TRBV5-6 with TRBJ1-3; 9 bases match TRBD1. This CDR3 region has 15 residues. J gave up 3 bases and V 2 bases, and 3 bases lay outside the gene matches. Germline CDR1 reads SGHDT; CDR2 reads YYEEEE. This CDR3 is CASSFRDRVGNTIYF. The CDR3 coding sequence is TGTGCCAGCAGCTTCCGGGACAGGGTTGGAAACACCATATATTTT.

The chain is built from TRBV6-1 and TRBJ1-6; D gene unclear. V shed 6 bases and J shed 6 bases, with 15 bases lying between them. In germline, CDR1 is MNHNS, CDR2 SASEGT. CDR3 length: 15 amino acids. This CDR3 is CASREVREANSPLHF. The CDR3 bases are TGTGCCAGCAGAGAGGTCCGAGAAGCTAATTCACCCCTCCACTTT.

V usage is TRBV5-1 and J usage is TRBJ2-7, with TRBD1 matching over 8 bases. V shed 4 bases, J shed 3 bases, and the junction held 6 bases outside the gene matches. The CDR3 is 14 residues long. CDR1 is SGHRS, CDR2 YFSETQ, per germline. DNA of the CDR3: TGCGCCAGCAGCGCTTCCGGGACAGGCTACGAGCAGTACTTC. Its translation is CASSASGTGYEQYF.

This sequence joins TRBV7-7 and TRBJ2-2; 8 nucleotides match TRBD1. This CDR3 region has 15 residues. The germline CDR1 and CDR2 sequences are SSHAT and FNYEAQ (reference sequence). J gave up 4 bases and V 1 base, and 2 bases lay outside the gene matches. The DNA for the CDR3 is TGTGCCAGCAGCTTAGACAGGGGGACCACCGGGGAGCTGTTTTTT. Its translation is CASSLDRGTTGELFF.

The rearrangement uses TRBV28 and TRBJ1-1, with D possibly matching TRBD1 (6 bases). With 8 bases removed from V and 3 bases from J, the gap between germline ends came to 13 bases. Germline CDR1 reads MDHEN; CDR2 reads SYDVKM. The CDR3 is 13 amino acids. In DNA form, the CDR3 reads TGTGCCAGCCTACAGGGCTGGGACACTGAAGCTTTCTTT. Amino acid sequence: CASLQGWDTEAFF. The full variable domain, its missing parts supplied by reference TRBV28 and TRBJ1-1, is DVKVTQSSRYLVKRTGEKVFLECVQDMDHENMFWYRQDPGLGLRLIYFSYDVKMKEKGDIPEGYSVSREKKERFSLILESASTNQTSMYLCASLQGWDTEAFFGQGTRLTVV.

This rearrangement joins TRBV27 to TRBJ2-7, with 8 bases that match TRBD1. Per the germline V gene, CDR1 is MNHEY and CDR2 is SMNVEV (reference sequence). The CDR3 totals 15 residues. V lost 7 bases and J lost 7; bases outside the gene matches: 15. Here the CDR3 DNA reads TGTGCCAGCAACCCCAGGGGGCAGGGGGCGAGGGAGCAGTACTTC. This translates into CASNPRGQGAREQYF.

The chain carries TRBV5-1 and TRBJ1-5; 9 nucleotides match TRBD1. This CDR3 is built from 14 residues. The germline gives CDR1 SGHRS, CDR2 YFSETQ. Trimming took 4 bases from V and 9 from J; bases not matched to a gene: 8. The CDR3, as DNA: TGCGCCAGCAGCCCGGGACAGGGTCCGCCGCCCCAGCATTTT. Protein sequence: CASSPGQGPPPQHF.

The chain employs TRBV7-8 and TRBJ1-2, with 7 bases fitting TRBD1. CDR1 and CDR2 from the germline V gene are SGHVS and FQNEAQ. V shed 5 bases and J 0 bases; nucleotides not matched to a gene: 6. This CDR3 has 15 amino acids. The CDR3 sequence is CASSLRTGPNYGYTF. In DNA form, the CDR3 reads TGTGCCAGCAGCCTCCGGACAGGCCCTAACTATGGCTACACCTTC.

The chain recombines TRBV27 with TRBJ1-5; TRBD1 agrees at 10 bases. V shed 5 bases, J shed 7 bases, and the junction held 5 bases outside the gene matches. The CDR3 loop spans 14 amino acids. Germline CDR1 and CDR2: MNHEY and SMNVEV (reference sequence). The CDR3 DNA is TGTGCCAGCAGTAGACAGGGGGCTCAGCAGCCCCAGCATTTT. Its protein product is CASSRQGAQQPQHF.

The V call is TRBV7-8, the J call TRBJ2-1; 11 bases are shared with TRBD2. V was pared by 10 bases and J by 5 bases, with 4 bases of the junction left unmatched. In germline, CDR1 is SGHVS, CDR2 FQNEAQ. The CDR3 is made up of 13 amino acids. In DNA, the CDR3 is TGTGCCACCTTGACTAGCGGGGACAATGAGCAGTTCTTC. Translated, it gives CATLTSGDNEQFF.

There are a few counts of this clone. This chain connects TRBV7-9 to TRBJ2-5; 7 nucleotides line up with TRBD2. Germline assignment: CDR1 SEHNR and CDR2 FQNEAQ (reference sequence). CDR3 length equals 16 residues. V shed 0 bases and J 4 bases; nucleotides not matched to a gene: 8. CDR3 in amino acids: CASSLASGGGRETQYF. In DNA form, the CDR3 reads TGTGCCAGCAGCTTAGCGTCGGGAGGCGGGAGAGAGACCCAGTACTTC.

The V call is TRBV19, the J call TRBJ2-5, with a tentative D call TRBD1 (5 bases). CDR3 length: 15 amino acids. CDR1 and CDR2 from the germline V gene are LNHDA and SQIVND (reference sequence). The germline V and J ends were trimmed by 5 bases and 5 bases, with 18 bases remaining between them. The DNA for the CDR3 is TGTGCCAGTAGTCCCAGAGTTGTACAGGATGAGACCCAGTACTTC. Protein: CASSPRVVQDETQYF.

The V and J genes are TRBV2 and TRBJ2-3; a weak D match, TRBD2 (6 bases). The germline V gene encodes CDR1 SNHLY and CDR2 FYNNEI. Trimming shortened V by 6 bases and J by 0 bases, and 16 bases separated the two germline ends. There are 16 residues in the CDR3. CDR3 bases: TGTGCCAGCAGCCTGGAAACGGGAGTTAGCACAGATACGCAGTATTTT. Translation gives CASSLETGVSTDTQYF.

The chain uses TRBV5-4 and TRBJ2-1; TRBD2 matches at 11 bases. Germline V gives CDR1 SGHNT, CDR2 YYREEE (reference sequence). The CDR3 is made up of 17 amino acids. Trimming took 4 bases from V and 2 from J; bases not matched to a gene: 8. The CDR3 DNA is TGTGCCAGCAGCCCGGAGGGACTAGCGGCAACCTACAATGAGCAGTTCTTC. This codes for CASSPEGLAATYNEQFF.

This clone appeared a few times. The V call is TRBV6-9, the J call TRBJ2-2, with TRBD2 as a possible D gene (5 bases). CDR3 length: 14 amino acids. V lost 6 bases and J 4 bases, leaving 12 bases between the germline ends. Germline-derived CDR1 and CDR2 are MNHGY and SVAAGI. CDR3 residues: CASSLSEGTGELFF. As DNA, the CDR3 is TGTGCCAGCAGCCTTAGCGAGGGCACCGGGGAGCTGTTTTTT.

This sequence joins TRBV11-2 and TRBJ2-7; 9 positions match TRBD2. V trimming: 1 base; J trimming: 6 bases; junction bases outside the gene matches: 4. CDR1 is SGHAT, CDR2 FQNNGV, per germline. The CDR3 runs to 14 residues. CDR3 protein: CASSLAASGVEQYF. The CDR3 DNA is TGTGCCAGCAGCTTAGCAGCTAGCGGGGTCGAGCAGTACTTC.